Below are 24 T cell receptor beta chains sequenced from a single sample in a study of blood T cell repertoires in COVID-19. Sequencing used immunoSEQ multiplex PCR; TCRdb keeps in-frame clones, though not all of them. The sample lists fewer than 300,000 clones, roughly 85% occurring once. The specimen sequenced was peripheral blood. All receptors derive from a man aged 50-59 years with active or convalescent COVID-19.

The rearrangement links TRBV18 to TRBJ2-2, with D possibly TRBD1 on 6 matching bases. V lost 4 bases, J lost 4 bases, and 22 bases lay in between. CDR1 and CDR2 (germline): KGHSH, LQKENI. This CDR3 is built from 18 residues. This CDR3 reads CASSQYTGKEASTGELFF. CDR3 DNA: TGTGCCAGCTCACAATACACAGGGAAAGAGGCTTCCACCGGGGAGCTGTTTTTT.

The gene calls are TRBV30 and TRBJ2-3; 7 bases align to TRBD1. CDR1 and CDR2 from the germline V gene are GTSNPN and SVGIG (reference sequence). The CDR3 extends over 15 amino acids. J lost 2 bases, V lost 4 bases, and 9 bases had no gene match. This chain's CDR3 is CAWNTRDRHTDTQYF. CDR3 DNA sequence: TGTGCCTGGAATACCCGGGACAGACACACAGATACGCAGTATTTT.

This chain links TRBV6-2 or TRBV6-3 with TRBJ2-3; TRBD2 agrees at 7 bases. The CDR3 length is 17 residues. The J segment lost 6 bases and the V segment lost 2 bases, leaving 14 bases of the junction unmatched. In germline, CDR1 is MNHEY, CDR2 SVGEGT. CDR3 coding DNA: TGTGCCAGCAGTTACAGGCCCATGGGGAGCGGGACTGATACGCAGTATTTT. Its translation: CASSYRPMGSGTDTQYF.

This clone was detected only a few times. The CDR3, as DNA: TGTGCCTGGAACAGGGGGGGCAATCAGCCCCAGCATTTT. Amino acids: CAWNRGGNQPQHF. The chain recombines TRBV30 with TRBJ1-5; TRBD1 aligns across 8 bases. The CDR3 runs to 13 residues. Germline V gene lookup returns CDR1 GTSNPN and CDR2 SVGIG (reference sequence). V lost 4 bases and J lost 2; bases outside the gene matches: 1.

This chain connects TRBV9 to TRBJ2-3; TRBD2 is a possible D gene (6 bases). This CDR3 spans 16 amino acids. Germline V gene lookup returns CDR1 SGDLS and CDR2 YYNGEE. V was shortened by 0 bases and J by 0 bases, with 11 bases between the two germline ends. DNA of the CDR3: TGTGCCAGCAGCGTAGGGGGAGGACCTAGCACAGATACGCAGTATTTT. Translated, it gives CASSVGGGPSTDTQYF.

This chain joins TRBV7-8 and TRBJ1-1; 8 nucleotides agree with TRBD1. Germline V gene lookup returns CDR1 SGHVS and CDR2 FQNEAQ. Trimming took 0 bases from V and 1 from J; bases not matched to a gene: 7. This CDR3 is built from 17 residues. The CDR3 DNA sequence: TGTGCCAGCAGCTTAGCCCCCTTCGGACAGGGGAACACTGAAGCTTTCTTT. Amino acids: CASSLAPFGQGNTEAFF.

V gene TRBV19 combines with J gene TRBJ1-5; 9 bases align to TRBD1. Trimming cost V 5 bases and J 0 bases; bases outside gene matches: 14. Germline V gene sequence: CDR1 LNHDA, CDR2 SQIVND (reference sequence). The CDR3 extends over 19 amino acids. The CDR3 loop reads CASSVRQGELVYSNQPQHF. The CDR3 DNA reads TGTGCCAGTAGTGTCCGACAGGGGGAATTGGTCTATAGCAATCAGCCCCAGCATTTT.

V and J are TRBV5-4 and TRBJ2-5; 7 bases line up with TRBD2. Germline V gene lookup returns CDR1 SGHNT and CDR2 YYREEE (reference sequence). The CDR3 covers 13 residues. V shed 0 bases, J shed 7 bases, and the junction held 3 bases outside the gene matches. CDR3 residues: CASSLAGEGTQYF. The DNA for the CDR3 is TGTGCCAGCAGCTTGGCGGGGGAGGGGACCCAGTACTTC.

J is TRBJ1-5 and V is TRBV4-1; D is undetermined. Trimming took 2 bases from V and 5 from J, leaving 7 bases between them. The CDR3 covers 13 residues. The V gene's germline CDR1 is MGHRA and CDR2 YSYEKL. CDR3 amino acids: CASSQYRDQPQHF. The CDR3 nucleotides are TGCGCCAGCAGCCAATACAGAGATCAGCCCCAGCATTTT.

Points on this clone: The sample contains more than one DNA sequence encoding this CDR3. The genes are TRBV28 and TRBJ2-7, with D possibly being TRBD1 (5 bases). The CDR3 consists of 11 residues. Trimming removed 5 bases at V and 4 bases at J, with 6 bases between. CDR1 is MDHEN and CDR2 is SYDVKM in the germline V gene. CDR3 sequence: CASSQGYEQYF. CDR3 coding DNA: TGTGCCAGCAGTCAGGGTTACGAGCAGTACTTC. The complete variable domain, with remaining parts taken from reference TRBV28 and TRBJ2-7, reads DVKVTQSSRYLVKRTGEKVFLECVQDMDHENMFWYRQDPGLGLRLIYFSYDVKMKEKGDIPEGYSVSREKKERFSLILESASTNQTSMYLCASSQGYEQYFGPGTRLTVT.

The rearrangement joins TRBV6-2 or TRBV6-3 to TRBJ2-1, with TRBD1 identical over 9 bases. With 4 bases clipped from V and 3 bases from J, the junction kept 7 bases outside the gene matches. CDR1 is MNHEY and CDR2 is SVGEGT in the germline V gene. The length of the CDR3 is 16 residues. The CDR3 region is CASSSPGTGFYNEQFF. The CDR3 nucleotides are TGTGCCAGCAGTTCCCCCGGGACAGGGTTCTACAATGAGCAGTTCTTC.

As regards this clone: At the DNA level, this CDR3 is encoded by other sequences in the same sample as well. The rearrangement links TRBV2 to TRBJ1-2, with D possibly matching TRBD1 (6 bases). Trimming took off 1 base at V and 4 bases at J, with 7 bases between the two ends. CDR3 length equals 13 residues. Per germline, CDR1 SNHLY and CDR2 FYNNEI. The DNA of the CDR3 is TGTGCCAGCAGTGAAGGGACAGCCTATGGCTACACCTTC. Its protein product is CASSEGTAYGYTF.

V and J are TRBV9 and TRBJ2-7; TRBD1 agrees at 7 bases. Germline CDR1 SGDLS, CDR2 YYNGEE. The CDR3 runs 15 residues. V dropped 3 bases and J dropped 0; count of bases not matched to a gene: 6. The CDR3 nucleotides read TGTGCCAGCAGCGCCCCGGGACAGAGCTCCTACGAGCAGTACTTC. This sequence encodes CASSAPGQSSYEQYF.

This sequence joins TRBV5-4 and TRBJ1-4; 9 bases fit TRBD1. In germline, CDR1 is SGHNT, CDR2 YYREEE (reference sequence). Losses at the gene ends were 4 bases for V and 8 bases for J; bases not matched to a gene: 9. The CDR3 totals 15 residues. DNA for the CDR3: TGTGCCAGCAGCCAAGAGCAACAGGGGGCGGAAAAACTGTTTTTT. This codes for CASSQEQQGAEKLFF.

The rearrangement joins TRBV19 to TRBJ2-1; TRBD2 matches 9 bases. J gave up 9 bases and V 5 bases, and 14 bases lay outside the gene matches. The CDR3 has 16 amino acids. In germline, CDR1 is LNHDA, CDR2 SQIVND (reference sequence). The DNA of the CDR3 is TGTGCCAGTAGTCTTTACTCCGGTAGCGGGAGTAGTGAGCAGTTCTTC. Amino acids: CASSLYSGSGSSEQFF.

The CDR3 spells CASTTLSWAGSRRAGELFF. In DNA form, the CDR3 reads TGCGCCAGCACCACCCTTTCGTGGGCGGGATCTCGAAGGGCCGGGGAGCTGTTTTTT. This rearrangement joins TRBV4-3 to TRBJ2-2, with a tentative D call TRBD2 (6 bases). Germline CDR1 LGHNA, CDR2 YSLEER. Trimming cost V 7 bases and J 6 bases, with 30 bases left between them. The CDR3 length is 19 residues.

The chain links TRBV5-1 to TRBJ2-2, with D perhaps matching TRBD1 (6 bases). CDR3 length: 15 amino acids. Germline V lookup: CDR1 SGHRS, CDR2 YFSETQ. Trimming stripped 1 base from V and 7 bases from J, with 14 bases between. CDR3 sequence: CASSLSPRGNGELFF. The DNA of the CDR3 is TGCGCCAGCAGCTTGTCCCCCAGGGGAAACGGGGAGCTGTTTTTT.

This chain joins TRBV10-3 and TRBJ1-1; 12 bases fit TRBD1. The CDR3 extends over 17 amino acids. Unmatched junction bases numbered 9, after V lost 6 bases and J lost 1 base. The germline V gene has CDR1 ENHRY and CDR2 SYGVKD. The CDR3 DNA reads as TGTGCCATCAGCCCTACTAAGGGACAGGGGGCGAACACTGAAGCTTTCTTT. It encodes CAISPTKGQGANTEAFF.

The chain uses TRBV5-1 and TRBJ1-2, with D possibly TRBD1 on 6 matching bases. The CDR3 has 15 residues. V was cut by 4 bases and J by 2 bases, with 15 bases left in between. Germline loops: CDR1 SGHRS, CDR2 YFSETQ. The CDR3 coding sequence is TGCGCCAGCAGCAGCGACACCCAGGGGAACTATGGCTACACCTTC. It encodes CASSSDTQGNYGYTF.

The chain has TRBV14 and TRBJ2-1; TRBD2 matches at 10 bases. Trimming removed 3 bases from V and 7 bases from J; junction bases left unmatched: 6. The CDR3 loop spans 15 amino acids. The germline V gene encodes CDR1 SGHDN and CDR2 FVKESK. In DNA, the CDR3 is TGTGCCAGCAGCCATAGCGGGAGGTATCGTAATGAGCAGTTCTTC. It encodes CASSHSGRYRNEQFF. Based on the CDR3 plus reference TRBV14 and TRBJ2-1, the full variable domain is EAGVTQFPSHSVIEKGQTVTLRCDPISGHDNLYWYRRVMGKEIKFLLHFVKESKQDESGMPNNRFLAERTGGTYSTLKVQPAELEDSGVYFCASSHSGRYRNEQFFGPGTRLTVL.

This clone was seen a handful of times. The CDR3 region has the DNA TGTGCCAGCAGCCCCATCAATCAGCCCCAGCATTTT. Its translation: CASSPINQPQHF. This sequence joins TRBV7-8 and TRBJ1-5; D call uncertain. CDR3 length equals 12 residues. Per the germline V gene, CDR1 is SGHVS and CDR2 is FQNEAQ. V was pared by 5 bases and J by 3 bases, with 5 bases between.

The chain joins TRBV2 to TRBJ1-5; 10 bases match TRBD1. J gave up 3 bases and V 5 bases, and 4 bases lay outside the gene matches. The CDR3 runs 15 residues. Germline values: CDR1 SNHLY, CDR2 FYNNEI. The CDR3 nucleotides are TGTGCCAGCAGTCCCGGGACAGGGGCCAATCAGCCCCAGCATTTT. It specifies CASSPGTGANQPQHF.

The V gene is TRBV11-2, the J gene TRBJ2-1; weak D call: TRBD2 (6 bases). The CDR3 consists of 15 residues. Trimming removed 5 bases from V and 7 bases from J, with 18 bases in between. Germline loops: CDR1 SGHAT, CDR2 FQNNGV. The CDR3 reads CASSRDFLVGNEQFF. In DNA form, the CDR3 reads TGTGCCAGCAGCCGGGACTTTCTCGTGGGGAATGAGCAGTTCTTC.

CDR3 in amino acids: CASSLLSATGDTQYF. The CDR3 DNA reads as TGTGCCAGCAGCTTACTTTCCGCTACCGGGGATACGCAGTATTTT. This chain uses TRBV7-9 with TRBJ2-3; D is unclear. Germline loops: CDR1 SEHNR, CDR2 FQNEAQ (reference sequence). The CDR3 contains 15 residues. Deletions cut 2 bases from V and 6 bases from J, with 15 bases between.